The 29 T cell receptor beta chains reported below all come from one sample, sequenced in a study of Ad26.COV2.S vaccination and SARS-CoV-2 variants. The method was immunoSEQ multiplex PCR; TCRdb's version includes in-frame clones alone and lacks a portion of them. In the table there are approximately 480,000 clones, around nine tenths of which are singletons. The treatment here: around 19 received Ad26.COV2.S at low or high dose, single or two shots; five or six received placebo; per-sample allocation not given. Following the first vaccine or placebo injection, samples were taken on day 63. Here the sequenced sample was peripheral blood, taken in a trial of Ad26.COV2.S vaccine versus placebo. Receptors originate from a person aged 18 to 65 who received the Ad26.COV2.S COVID-19 vaccine or a placebo.

This clone was seen once. This sequence joins TRBV5-1 and TRBJ1-2, with a weak D call TRBD1 (5 bases). CDR1 and CDR2 from the germline V gene are SGHRS and YFSETQ. This CDR3 is built from 14 residues. With 0 bases removed from V and 0 bases from J, the gap between germline ends came to 6 bases. CDR3 in DNA: TGCGCCAGCAGCTTGGACAGGACTAACTATGGCTACACCTTC. Amino acid sequence: CASSLDRTNYGYTF. The whole variable domain, remainder taken from reference TRBV5-1 and TRBJ1-2, is KAGVTQTPRYLIKTRGQQVTLSCSPISGHRSVSWYQQTPGQGLQFLFEYFSETQRNKGNFPGRFSGRQFSNSRSEMNVSTLELGDSALYLCASSLDRTNYGYTFGSGTRLTVV.

The rearrangement uses TRBV4-2 and TRBJ1-1, with 7 bases that match TRBD1. J lost 6 bases, V lost 4 bases, and 11 bases had no gene match. CDR1 is LGHNA, CDR2 YNFKEQ, per germline. The CDR3 is 15 amino acids. The CDR3 sequence: CASSPTTGNRAEAFF. In DNA form, the CDR3 reads TGTGCCAGCAGCCCAACGACAGGGAATCGGGCTGAAGCTTTCTTT.

The CDR3: CASSQERRSPLHF. The CDR3 DNA follows: TGCGCCAGCAGCCAAGAAAGGCGATCACCCCTCCACTTT. The gene calls are TRBV4-3 and TRBJ1-6; D is uncertain. Germline loops: CDR1 LGHNA, CDR2 YSLEER. The CDR3 has 13 amino acids. V lost 0 bases and J 10 bases, leaving 7 bases between the germline ends.

V usage is TRBV6-1 and J usage is TRBJ2-1; a weak D match, TRBD1 (5 bases). V was pared by 6 bases and J by 7 bases, with 10 bases between. The germline V gene encodes CDR1 MNHNS and CDR2 SASEGT. CDR3 length equals 12 residues. DNA of the CDR3: TGTGCCAGCAGAGGGGTAGGTAATGAGCAGTTCTTC. Its translation is CASRGVGNEQFF.

Concerning this clone: The same CDR3 can be traced to other DNA sequences in this sample. The V and J genes are TRBV19 and TRBJ1-1; tentative D call: TRBD1 (5 bases). The germline gives CDR1 LNHDA, CDR2 SQIVND (reference sequence). The ends were cut back, 8 bases at V and 0 bases at J, with 10 bases in the middle. This CDR3 has 13 amino acids. The CDR3 bases are TGTGCCAGTTCCGGACACCTGAACACTGAAGCTTTCTTT. Its protein is CASSGHLNTEAFF.

The gene calls are TRBV19 and TRBJ2-1; perhaps TRBD2 as D (6 bases). Germline V gives CDR1 LNHDA, CDR2 SQIVND (reference sequence). This CDR3 region has 14 residues. Between the trimmed V and J ends, which lost 3 bases and 5 bases, there was a span of 11 bases. CDR3 in amino acids: CASSIDGTHNEQFF. The CDR3, as DNA: TGTGCCAGTAGTATTGATGGGACTCACAATGAGCAGTTCTTC. Drawing the rest from reference TRBV19 and TRBJ2-1, the complete variable domain is DGGITQSPKYLFRKEGQNVTLSCEQNLNHDAMYWYRQDPGQGLRLIYYSQIVNDFQKGDIAEGYSVSREKKESFPLTVTSAQKNPTAFYLCASSIDGTHNEQFFGPGTRLTVL.

This chain joins TRBV5-1 and TRBJ2-7; 8 bases agree with TRBD1. The CDR3 is 15 residues long. Germline lookup yields CDR1 SGHRS and CDR2 YFSETQ. V shed 0 bases, J shed 3 bases, and the junction held 5 bases outside the gene matches. CDR3 protein: CASSLGTGSLYEQYF. DNA for the CDR3: TGCGCCAGCAGCTTGGGGACAGGGTCCCTCTACGAGCAGTACTTC.

The chain uses TRBV28 and TRBJ1-1, with D uncertain. In germline, CDR1 is MDHEN, CDR2 SYDVKM. This CDR3 has 15 amino acids. V lost 5 bases and J lost 1, with 14 bases in between. The CDR3: CASSLIGEPNTEAFF. In DNA form, the CDR3 reads TGTGCCAGCAGTCTTATTGGAGAACCGAACACTGAAGCTTTCTTT.

The V and J genes are TRBV5-1 and TRBJ2-5; TRBD1 matches at 10 bases. Germline assignment: CDR1 SGHRS and CDR2 YFSETQ. The CDR3 extends over 18 amino acids. V was clipped by 2 bases and J by 0 bases; unmatched bases: 10. CDR3 nucleotide sequence: TGCGCCAGCAGCTTACCGTCCGGGACAGGGGCACACCAAGAGACCCAGTACTTC. It translates to CASSLPSGTGAHQETQYF.

The count of this clone is one. This CDR3 is also generated by other DNA sequences in the sample. This chain links TRBV3-1 (or the pseudogene TRBV3-2) with TRBJ1-1; no clear D. Germline V gives CDR1 LGHDT, CDR2 YNNKEL (reference sequence). The CDR3 sequence is 14 residues long. V gave up 0 bases and J gave up 1 base, with 6 bases separating them. CDR3 DNA: TGTGCCAGCAGCCAAGATGGGCGGAACACTGAAGCTTTCTTT. Translated, it gives CASSQDGRNTEAFF.

The chain is built from TRBV30 and TRBJ2-7; TRBD2 matches 11 bases. Losses at the gene ends were 2 bases for V and 6 bases for J; bases not matched to a gene: 9. CDR3 length: 15 amino acids. Germline V gene sequence: CDR1 GTSNPN, CDR2 SVGIG (reference sequence). The CDR3 coding sequence is TGTGCCTGGAGTCTCCTAGCGGGAGGTATTCCCGAGCAGTACTTC. Translating it yields CAWSLLAGGIPEQYF.

The V call is TRBV7-2, the J call TRBJ2-7; the match to TRBD2 covers 11 bases. Germline CDR1 is SGHTA and CDR2 is FQGNSA. J lost 4 bases, V lost 3 bases, and 5 bases had no gene match. CDR3 length: 15 residues. The CDR3 is CASSLGTSGLYEQYF. CDR3 nucleotide sequence: TGTGCCAGCAGCTTGGGGACTAGCGGTTTGTACGAGCAGTACTTC.

The rearrangement links TRBV30 to TRBJ2-3; 8 bases fit TRBD2. This CDR3 is 15 amino acids long. The ends lost 0 bases at V and 1 base at J; junction bases unmatched: 3. Germline CDR1 is GTSNPN and CDR2 is SVGIG (reference sequence). The CDR3, as DNA: TGTGCCTGGAGTGTAACTAGCGGTGGCACAGATACGCAGTATTTT. Residues: CAWSVTSGGTDTQYF.

This clone was observed a handful of times. The rearrangement joins TRBV5-6 to TRBJ2-5; 8 bases are shared with TRBD2. Germline CDR1 is SGHDT and CDR2 is YYEEEE. This CDR3 has 16 amino acids. With 0 bases clipped from V and 0 bases from J, the junction kept 4 bases outside the gene matches. Written as DNA, the CDR3 is TGTGCCAGCAGCTTGGGGGTTAGCGGGAACCAAGAGACCCAGTACTTC. Translated, it gives CASSLGVSGNQETQYF.

This clone appeared a few times. The CDR3 DNA follows: TGCGCCAGCAGCCGGGGTGGTGAGCAGTTCTTC. Protein: CASSRGGEQFF. The rearrangement joins TRBV4-3 to TRBJ2-1; D is ambiguous. Trimming cost V 4 bases and J 9 bases, with 7 bases left between them. The CDR3 totals 11 residues. The germline gives CDR1 LGHNA, CDR2 YSLEER.

The J gene is TRBJ2-7, the V gene TRBV27; tentatively, D is TRBD2 (5 bases). This CDR3 is 17 amino acids long. The V end lost 5 bases, the J end lost 0 bases, and 20 bases lay between the germline ends. Germline V gene sequence: CDR1 MNHEY, CDR2 SMNVEV (reference sequence). CDR3 amino acids: CASSPLVRRVSSYEQYF. The CDR3 DNA reads TGTGCCAGCAGTCCCCTGGTTAGGCGGGTGAGCTCCTACGAGCAGTACTTC.

About this clone: The same CDR3 also results from other DNA sequences found in this sample. This chain connects TRBV29-1 to TRBJ2-7, with 11 nucleotides matching TRBD1. This CDR3 spans 12 amino acids. Germline loops: CDR1 SQVTM, CDR2 ANQGSEA. J was trimmed by 4 bases and V by 6 bases; bases with no gene match: 2. The CDR3: CSVGDRGYEQYF. The CDR3 coding sequence is TGCAGCGTGGGGGACAGGGGGTACGAGCAGTACTTC.

The rearrangement uses TRBV10-3 and TRBJ2-2; 8 bases line up with TRBD2. Per germline, CDR1 ENHRY and CDR2 SYGVKD. The CDR3 covers 13 residues. V shed 6 bases and J 7 bases; nucleotides not matched to a gene: 4. CDR3 region: CAISQAGDGELFF. As DNA, the CDR3 is TGTGCCATCAGCCAAGCGGGAGACGGGGAGCTGTTTTTT.

The V gene is TRBV19, the J gene TRBJ1-3; unclear D gene. The CDR3 consists of 15 residues. V gave up 6 bases and J gave up 8 bases, with 20 bases separating them. Germline V gives CDR1 LNHDA, CDR2 SQIVND (reference sequence). The CDR3 region has the DNA TGTGCCAGTAGCCTCTCGGGCAGAGCTCAGGACACCATATATTTT. Translating it yields CASSLSGRAQDTIYF. Combining the CDR3 with reference TRBV19 and TRBJ1-3 gives the whole variable domain DGGITQSPKYLFRKEGQNVTLSCEQNLNHDAMYWYRQDPGQGLRLIYYSQIVNDFQKGDIAEGYSVSREKKESFPLTVTSAQKNPTAFYLCASSLSGRAQDTIYFGEGSWLTVV.

The chain carries TRBV7-6 and TRBJ2-1; 14 bases are shared with TRBD2. CDR1 and CDR2 from the germline V gene are SGHVS and FNYEAQ. V dropped 6 bases and J dropped 3; count of bases not matched to a gene: 7. This CDR3 is built from 17 residues. Here the CDR3 DNA reads TGTGCCAGCAGGAGACTAGCGGGAGGGAGGTTCTACAATGAGCAGTTCTTC. Its translation is CASRRLAGGRFYNEQFF.

V and J are TRBV18 and TRBJ2-1, with a weak D call TRBD2 (5 bases). Trimming took 8 bases from V and 1 from J, leaving 12 bases between them. Per germline, CDR1 KGHSH and CDR2 LQKENI. The CDR3 totals 14 residues. This CDR3 is CASVYRGSYNEQFF. Here the CDR3 DNA reads TGTGCCAGCGTGTACCGAGGGTCCTACAATGAGCAGTTCTTC.

This chain uses TRBV28 with TRBJ2-7; D is unclear. This CDR3 has 15 residues. Germline values: CDR1 MDHEN, CDR2 SYDVKM. The V end was cut by 6 bases, the J end by 4 bases, with 19 bases between. As DNA, the CDR3 is TGTGCCAGCAGCCCTCGACCCTTTTCCATTTACGAGCAGTACTTC. Protein product: CASSPRPFSIYEQYF.

The chain joins TRBV9 to TRBJ1-4; tentative D call: TRBD1 (5 bases). Germline V gene sequence: CDR1 SGDLS, CDR2 YYNGEE. The CDR3 is made up of 15 amino acids. The ends were cut back, 2 bases at V and 5 bases at J, with 13 bases in the middle. The CDR3 protein is CASSVQPKGNEKLFF. As DNA, the CDR3 is TGTGCCAGCAGCGTTCAGCCCAAGGGGAATGAAAAACTGTTTTTT.

The V call is TRBV9, the J call TRBJ2-2; 12 nucleotides line up with TRBD2. Germline-derived CDR1 and CDR2 are SGDLS and YYNGEE. The CDR3 runs 18 residues. Unmatched junction bases numbered 14, after V lost 7 bases and J lost 4 bases. The CDR3 sequence is CASSPELAGGPPTGELFF. In nucleotides, the CDR3 is TGTGCCAGCTCGCCGGAGCTAGCGGGAGGGCCTCCCACCGGGGAGCTGTTTTTT.

This clone was seen once. The J gene is TRBJ2-3, the V gene TRBV9; D call uncertain. The length of the CDR3 is 14 residues. V was trimmed by 1 base and J by 2 bases, leaving 8 bases between them. Germline V gene data show CDR1 as SGDLS and CDR2 as YYNGEE. The CDR3 DNA reads as TGTGCCAGCAGCGTATTAGGGAACACAGATACGCAGTATTTT. It encodes CASSVLGNTDTQYF.

This sequence joins TRBV5-5 and TRBJ2-7; D is unresolved. The V and J ends lost 0 bases and 0 bases respectively, with 10 bases between them. The CDR3 runs to 15 residues. Germline CDR1 and CDR2: SGHKS and YYEKEE (reference sequence). CDR3 DNA sequence: TGTGCCAGCAGCTTGGGGCCCCAGAGCTCCTACGAGCAGTACTTC. As protein: CASSLGPQSSYEQYF.

The sample holds a few counts of this clone. The genes are TRBV5-6 and TRBJ2-7; D is undetermined. V lost 4 bases and J 0 bases, leaving 8 bases between the germline ends. The V gene's germline CDR1 is SGHDT and CDR2 YYEEEE. The CDR3 has 13 residues. The CDR3 nucleotides are TGTGCCAGCAGCAGACCCGGCTCCTACGAGCAGTACTTC. Encoded protein: CASSRPGSYEQYF.

Only one count was recorded for this clone. The V call is TRBV6-2 or TRBV6-3, the J call TRBJ2-7; TRBD1 matches 11 bases. The J segment lost 4 bases and the V segment lost 6 bases, leaving 5 bases of the junction unmatched. CDR3 size: 14 residues. CDR1 and CDR2 from the germline V gene are MNHEY and SVGEGT. The CDR3: CASSWGQGDYEQYF. Here the CDR3 DNA reads TGTGCCAGCAGCTGGGGACAGGGGGATTACGAGCAGTACTTC.

The chain employs TRBV7-2 and TRBJ2-5; 11 bases match TRBD2. CDR1 and CDR2 (germline): SGHTA, FQGNSA. This CDR3 has 16 residues. The V and J ends lost 1 base and 3 bases, in that order; junction bases with no gene match: 4. The CDR3 sequence: CASSLVGTSGEETQYF. CDR3 DNA: TGTGCCAGCAGCTTAGTCGGGACTAGCGGAGAAGAGACCCAGTACTTC.